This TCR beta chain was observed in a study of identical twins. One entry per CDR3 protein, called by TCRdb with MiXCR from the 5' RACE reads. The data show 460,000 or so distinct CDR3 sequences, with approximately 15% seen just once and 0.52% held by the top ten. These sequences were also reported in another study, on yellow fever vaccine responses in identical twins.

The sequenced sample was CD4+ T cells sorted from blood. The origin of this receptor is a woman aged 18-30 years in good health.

The CDR3 DNA sequence: TGTGCCAGCAGCCTTCAGGGCTTAGCCTCCGATGAGCAGTTCTTC. Protein: CASSLQGLASDEQFF. The V gene is TRBV28, the J gene TRBJ2-1, with TRBD1 as a possible D gene (5 bases). Trimming pared 6 bases from V and 8 bases from J, leaving 20 bases between. Germline V lookup: CDR1 MDHEN, CDR2 SYDVKM. This CDR3 has 15 residues.